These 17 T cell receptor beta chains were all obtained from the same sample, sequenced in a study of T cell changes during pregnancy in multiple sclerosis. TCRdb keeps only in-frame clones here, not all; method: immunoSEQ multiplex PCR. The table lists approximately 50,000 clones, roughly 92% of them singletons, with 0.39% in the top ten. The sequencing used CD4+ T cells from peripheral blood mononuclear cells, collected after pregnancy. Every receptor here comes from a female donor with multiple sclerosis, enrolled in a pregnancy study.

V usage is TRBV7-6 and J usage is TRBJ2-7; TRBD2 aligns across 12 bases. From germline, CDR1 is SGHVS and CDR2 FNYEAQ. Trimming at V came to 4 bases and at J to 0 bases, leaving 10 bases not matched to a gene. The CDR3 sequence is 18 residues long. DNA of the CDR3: TGTGCCAGCAGCTCGGCCATGACTAGCGGGAGCCGCTCCTACGAGCAGTACTTC. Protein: CASSSAMTSGSRSYEQYF.

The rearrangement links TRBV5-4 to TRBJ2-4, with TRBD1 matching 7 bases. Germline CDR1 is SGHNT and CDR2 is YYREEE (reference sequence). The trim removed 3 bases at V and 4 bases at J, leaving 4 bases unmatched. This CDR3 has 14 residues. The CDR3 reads CASSSGQPKNIQYF. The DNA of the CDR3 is TGTGCCAGCAGCTCGGGACAGCCGAAAAACATTCAGTACTTC.

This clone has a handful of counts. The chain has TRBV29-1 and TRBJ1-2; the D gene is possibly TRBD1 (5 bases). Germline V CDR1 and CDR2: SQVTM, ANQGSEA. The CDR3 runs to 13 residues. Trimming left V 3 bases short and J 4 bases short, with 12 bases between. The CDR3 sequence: CSVDRVQGYGYTF. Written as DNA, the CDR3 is TGCAGCGTTGACAGGGTTCAAGGCTATGGCTACACCTTC. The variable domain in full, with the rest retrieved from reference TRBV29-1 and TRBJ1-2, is SAVISQKPSRDICQRGTSLTIQCQVDSQVTMMFWYRQQPGQSLTLIATANQGSEATYESGFVIDKFPISRPNLTFSTLTVSNMSPEDSSIYLCSVDRVQGYGYTFGSGTRLTVV.

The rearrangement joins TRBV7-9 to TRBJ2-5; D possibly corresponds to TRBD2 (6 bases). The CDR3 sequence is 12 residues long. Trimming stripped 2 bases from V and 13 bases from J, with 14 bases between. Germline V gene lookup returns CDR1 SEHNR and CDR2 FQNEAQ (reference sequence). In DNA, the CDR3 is TGTGCCAGCAGCTTATCCACGGGAGAGGGGTACTTC. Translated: CASSLSTGEGYF.

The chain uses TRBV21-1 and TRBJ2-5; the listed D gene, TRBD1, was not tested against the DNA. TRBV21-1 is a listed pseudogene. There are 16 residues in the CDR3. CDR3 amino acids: CASSKAQTGPQETQYF. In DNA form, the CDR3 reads TGTGCCAGCAGCAAAGCCCAGACAGGGCCCCAAGAGACCCAGTACTTC.

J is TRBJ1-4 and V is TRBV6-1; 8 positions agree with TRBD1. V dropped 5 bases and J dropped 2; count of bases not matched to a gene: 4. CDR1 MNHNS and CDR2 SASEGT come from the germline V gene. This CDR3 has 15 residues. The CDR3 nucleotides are TGTGCCAGCAGTAAGAGGGACAGGACTAATGAAAAACTGTTTTTT. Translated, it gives CASSKRDRTNEKLFF.

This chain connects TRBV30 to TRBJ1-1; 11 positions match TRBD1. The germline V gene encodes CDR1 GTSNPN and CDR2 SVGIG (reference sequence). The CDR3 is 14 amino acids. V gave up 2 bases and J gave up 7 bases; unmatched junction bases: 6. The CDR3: CAWSQSGQGVEAFF. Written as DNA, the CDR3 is TGTGCCTGGAGTCAGTCGGGACAGGGGGTTGAAGCTTTCTTT.

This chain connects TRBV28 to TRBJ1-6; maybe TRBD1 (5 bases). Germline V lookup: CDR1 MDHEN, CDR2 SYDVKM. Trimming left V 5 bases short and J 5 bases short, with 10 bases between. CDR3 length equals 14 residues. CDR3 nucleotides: TGTGCCAGCAGTCTCGGGACTAATAATTCACCCCTCCACTTT. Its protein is CASSLGTNNSPLHF.

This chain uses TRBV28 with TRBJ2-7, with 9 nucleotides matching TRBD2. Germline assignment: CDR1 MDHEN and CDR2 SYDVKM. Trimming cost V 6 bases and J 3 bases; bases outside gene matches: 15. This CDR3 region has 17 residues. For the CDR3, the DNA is TGTGCCAGCAGACCGTCGACTCTGGGACTAGCCTTCTACGAGCAGTACTTC. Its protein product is CASRPSTLGLAFYEQYF.

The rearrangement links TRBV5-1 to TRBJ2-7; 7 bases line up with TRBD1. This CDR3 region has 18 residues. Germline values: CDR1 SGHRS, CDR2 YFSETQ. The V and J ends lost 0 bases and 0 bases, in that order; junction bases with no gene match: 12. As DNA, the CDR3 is TGCGCCAGCAGCTTGGGAAGGGGGCGCCTTGTAAGCTCCTACGAGCAGTACTTC. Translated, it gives CASSLGRGRLVSSYEQYF.

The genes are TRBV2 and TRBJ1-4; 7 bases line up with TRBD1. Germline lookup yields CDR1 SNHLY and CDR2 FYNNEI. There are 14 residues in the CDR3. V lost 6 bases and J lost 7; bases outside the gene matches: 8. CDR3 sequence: CASRRQGSGEKLFF. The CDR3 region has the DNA TGTGCCAGCAGAAGACAGGGAAGTGGTGAAAAACTGTTTTTT.

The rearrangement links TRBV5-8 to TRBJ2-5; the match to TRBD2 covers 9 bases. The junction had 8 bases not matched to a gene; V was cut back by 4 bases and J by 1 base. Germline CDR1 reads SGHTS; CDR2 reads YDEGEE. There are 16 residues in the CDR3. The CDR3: CASSVSSGTRQETQYF. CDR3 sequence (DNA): TGTGCCAGCAGCGTTTCTAGCGGGACCCGCCAAGAGACCCAGTACTTC. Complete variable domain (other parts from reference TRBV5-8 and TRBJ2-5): EAGVTQSPTHLIKTRGQQATLRCSPISGHTSVYWYQQALGLGLQFLLWYDEGEERNRGNFPPRFSGRQFPNYSSELNVNALELEDSALYLCASSVSSGTRQETQYFGPGTRLLVL.

The CDR3 sequence: CAGGQGNQPQHF. CDR3 bases: TGTGCCGGAGGACAGGGCAATCAGCCCCAGCATTTT. V usage is TRBV19 and J usage is TRBJ1-5; 7 positions match TRBD1. This CDR3 comprises 12 residues. V was clipped by 11 bases and J by 2 bases; unmatched bases: 3. Germline CDR1 is LNHDA and CDR2 is SQIVND (reference sequence).

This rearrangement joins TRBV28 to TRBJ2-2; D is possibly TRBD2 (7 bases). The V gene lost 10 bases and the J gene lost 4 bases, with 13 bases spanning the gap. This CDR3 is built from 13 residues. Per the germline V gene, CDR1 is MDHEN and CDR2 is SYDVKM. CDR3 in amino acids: CANRGGVTGELFF. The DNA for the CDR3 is TGTGCCAACCGAGGGGGGGTCACCGGGGAGCTGTTTTTT.

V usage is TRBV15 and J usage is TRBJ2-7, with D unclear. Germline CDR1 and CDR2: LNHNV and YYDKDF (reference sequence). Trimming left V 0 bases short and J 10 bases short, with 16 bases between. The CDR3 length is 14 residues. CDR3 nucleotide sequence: TGTGCCACCAGCAGAGATCTGGCAGGAAGCAAACAGTACTTC. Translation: CATSRDLAGSKQYF.

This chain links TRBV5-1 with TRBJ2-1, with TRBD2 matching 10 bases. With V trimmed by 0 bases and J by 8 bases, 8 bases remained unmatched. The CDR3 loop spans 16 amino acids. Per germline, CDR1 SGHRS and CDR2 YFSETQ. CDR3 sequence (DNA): TGCGCCAGCAGCTTGGTGGGGGGACTAGCGACAGATGAGCAGTTCTTC. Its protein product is CASSLVGGLATDEQFF.

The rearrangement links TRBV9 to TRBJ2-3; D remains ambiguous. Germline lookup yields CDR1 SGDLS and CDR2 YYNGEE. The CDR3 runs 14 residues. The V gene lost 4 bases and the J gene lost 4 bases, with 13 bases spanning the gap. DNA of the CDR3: TGTGCCAGCAGCTTCAGTGTGGCTTCAGATACGCAGTATTTT. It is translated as CASSFSVASDTQYF.